This T cell receptor beta chain emerged from a study of blood T cell repertoires in COVID-19. The V gene's germline CDR1 is GTSNPN and CDR2 SVGIG (reference sequence). Trimming cost V 5 bases and J 0 bases, with 14 bases left between them. The CDR3 is made up of 15 amino acids. Original processing methods: Reference gene primer amplification gave estimated nucleated cell counts. Clones were sequenced by immunoSEQ multiplex PCR, and TCRdb holds only the in-frame ones, with some missing. That table gives V, J and clone size, and the DNA gave D and trimming. The sample consists of approximately 15,000 clones, around 73% of them appearing once.

Sequences were obtained from peripheral blood. The rearrangement uses TRBV30 and TRBJ1-3; D possibly corresponds to TRBD1 (6 bases). This clonotype originated in a man aged 60 to 75 with active or convalescent COVID-19. The CDR3 is CAWGGTVLSGNTIYF. CDR3 nucleotides: TGTGCCTGGGGGGGCACAGTCCTCTCTGGAAACACCATATATTTT.